This T cell receptor (beta chain) was observed in a study of CD8 T cells in ankylosing spondylitis. Overall study findings and caveats: Significantly higher representation of disease-linked clones was reported for matched ankylosing spondylitis synovial fluid. Earlier reports found some motif variants in synovial fluid and blood in reactive arthritis.

Scientists made TCR beta libraries using quantitative 5'-RACE with molecular barcodes. TCRdb re-called the 5' RACE reads with MiXCR, one entry per CDR3 protein. Of roughly 220,000 distinct CDR3 sequences in the sample, about 10% are singletons; the top ten hold approximately 20%. This CDR3 has 16 residues. Germline CDR1 reads SGHDT; CDR2 reads YYEEEE. Trimming removed 6 bases from V and 2 bases from J, with 21 bases in between. This clonotype was counted at least ten times. No antigen is known for it. The source is a male donor with ankylosing spondylitis or in good health (not recorded which). The source material was blood, either unsorted or a sorted T cell fraction (not recorded which). This chain connects TRBV5-6 to TRBJ2-7; no clear D. CDR3 in amino acids: CASTYMTGRAPYEQYF. The CDR3 bases are TGTGCCAGCACCTACATGACCGGACGGGCCCCCTACGAGCAGTACTTC.